The clone carrying this T cell receptor beta chain was seen only a few times. From germline, CDR1 is MNHEY and CDR2 SVGEGT. The V gene lost 0 bases and the J gene lost 6 bases, with 12 bases spanning the gap. The CDR3 totals 15 residues. Time point indicated: pre-sensitization, week 0. Specified treatment: therapeutic diphenylcyclopropenone sensitization with weekly scalp DPC. This entry comes from a study of human T cells and chemical hapten exposure. TCRdb reanalysed the RACE reads using MiXCR and keeps one entry per CDR3 protein. The sample lists roughly 120,000 distinct CDR3 sequences; roughly 14% were seen once.

The specimen comprised whole blood, sampled in connection with sensitization to the hapten diphenylcyclopropenone (DPC). The receptor was derived from a woman aged 18-35 years with alopecia areata. Some clones in this sample may be carry-over from other donors' samples. V usage is TRBV6-2 or TRBV6-3 and J usage is TRBJ2-1, with D possibly called TRBD1 or TRBD2 (5 bases each). CDR3 region: CASSYSVGVRNEQFF. The CDR3 DNA reads as TGTGCCAGCAGTTACTCAGTGGGGGTCCGCAATGAGCAGTTCTTC.